These T cell receptor beta chains were read from a single sample in a study of T cell changes during pregnancy in multiple sclerosis. Clones were read by immunoSEQ multiplex PCR, and TCRdb kept only the in-frame ones, dropping some. The top ten clones hold 8.5% to 10% of a sample with around 30,000 clones, roughly 87% of them seen once. The sequences come from CD8+ T cells from peripheral blood mononuclear cells, collected in the first trimester of pregnancy. Receptors originate from a female donor with multiple sclerosis, enrolled in a pregnancy study. Each CDR3 is given without its conserved first and last residue. A D gene is named only where the DNA matches it firmly.

j_call v_call d_call cdr3_aa
TRBJ2-1 TRBV11-2 TRBD1 ATAVDRGYNEQF
TRBJ2-7 TRBV7-8 . ASSVDRNYEQY
TRBJ2-5 TRBV7-3 . ASSSRGDGGEETQY
TRBJ1-1 TRBV15 . ATSRDLGVQNTEAF
TRBJ2-5 TRBV4-1 . ASSQRQLIETQY
TRBJ1-2 TRBV6-5 . ASSYNGEEDYGYT
TRBJ2-3 TRBV28 . ASSLYRVDTQY
TRBJ2-3 TRBV28 TRBD2 ASSRQRGLAGDTDTQY
TRBJ2-7 TRBV6-1 TRBD2 ASSEGLAAEYEQY
TRBJ2-7 TRBV7-9 . ASSPRTGRGSYEQY
TRBJ2-7 TRBV7-9 TRBD1 ASSLARGQGYEQY
TRBJ2-7 TRBV2 TRBD2 ASSRGTSGSYEQY
TRBJ2-1 TRBV5-6 TRBD2 ASSLPSGATIYNEQF
TRBJ2-7 TRBV5-4 TRBD2 ASSWGGGPNEQY
TRBJ1-4 TRBV5-1 . ASGGVISVVAEKLF
TRBJ2-1 TRBV27 . ASSFTPPGSGSYNEQF
TRBJ2-3 TRBV6-4 . ASSERTAADTQY
TRBJ1-5 TRBV27 . ASSLQGRNQPQH
TRBJ2-5 TRBV27 . ASSSSGTPHTQY
TRBJ2-5 TRBV30 TRBD1 AWATGVQETQY
TRBJ1-4 TRBV15 . ATSRALHRLNEKLF
TRBJ1-5 TRBV5-6 . ASSLAGQPQH
TRBJ2-7 TRBV6-5 . ASSYLQGSYEQY
TRBJ2-7 TRBV21-1 . ASSKEVLREVNEQY
TRBJ1-2 TRBV6-4 . ASSKRQVRNGYT
TRBJ2-7 TRBV11-3 TRBD1 ASSTRTGEGDEQY
TRBJ2-2 TRBV7-9 . ASRPENPVLGELF
TRBJ1-5 TRBV11-2 . ASSLELAGDQPQH
TRBJ2-3 TRBV27 . ASRLGITQY
TRBJ2-7 TRBV6-5 . ASSYSDWSTDEQY
TRBJ1-4 TRBV4-3 TRBD1 ASSRIGGRDEKLF
TRBJ1-1 TRBV6-5 TRBD1 ASSYSRDRGRTEAF
TRBJ2-7 TRBV5-1 . ASSPPDSYEQY
TRBJ1-1 TRBV13 . ASSLGYTEAF
TRBJ2-7 TRBV7-9 TRBD1 ASSLGAGGEQY
TRBJ2-5 TRBV5-6 . ASSSLEGETQY
TRBJ2-1 TRBV4-2 TRBD2 ASSQVLSPTREGSTYNEQF